This TCR beta chain came from a study of regulatory T cells in long-lasting Graves disease (dated by TCRdb to the early 2020s). Describing the broader study: Persistent Graves' disease was defined as persistently positive TSH receptor autoantibodies together with antithyroid drug treatment for over 5 years. Patients with persistent Graves' disease were compared with patients with newly diagnosed Graves' disease using TCR sequencing and RNA sequencing of peripheral blood. The study was registered as a clinical trial and conducted in China. A total of around 35 samples underwent TCR sequencing: some 13 from persistent and about 20 from newly diagnosed Graves' disease patients. Antithyroid drugs had been taken for 8.5 to 13 years on average by persistent Graves' disease patients in the clinical cohort. Overall results and qualifications from the work: The authors acknowledged the small sample size as a limitation that may reduce accuracy. Preferential use of TRBV28, TRBJ1-2 and TRBJ2-5 was observed in persistent disease, whereas TRBV20-1 and TRBJ2-1 were favored in newly diagnosed disease. Sequencing and analysis were restricted to the TCR beta chain. Peripheral blood alone was examined, since thyroid tissue, which constituted the primary lesion, could not be accessed. Compared with newly diagnosed patients, persistent Graves' disease patients had lower TCR Shannon entropy and fewer highly expanded clones, which suggests clonal expansion. Persistent patients shared more public clonotypes among themselves (fewer than 3,000) than newly diagnosed patients did (over 900).

The label giving this sample's time point can be read as: persistent/refractory GD, antithyroid drugs over 5 years with positive TRAb. RNA was extracted from PBMCs in TRIzol for both TCR sequencing and RNA sequencing. Graves' disease was diagnosed according to American Thyroid Association guidelines. Patients for the study were recruited at an endocrinology department in Xi'an, China. From each patient, 7.5 to 10 milliliters of peripheral blood was collected into an EDTA anticoagulant tube. Ficoll Paque Plus density gradient separation was used to isolate PBMCs, and no further T cell sorting was done. An Agilent 2100 Bioanalyzer and agarose gel were used to assess RNA quality, and a NanoDrop 2000 was used to measure RNA concentration. A few counts support this clonotype. The antigen this receptor binds is unknown. The input lacks base qualities; no much larger clone sits a single base away. The library was generated by multiplex PCR. Sequenced using an Illumina HiSeq 4000. iRepertoire HTBI primers and Arm-PCR amplification of CDR3 regions were used to construct TCR beta libraries. Gel purification was performed on PCR products prior to sequencing. The authors' analysis ran thus. Gene usage analysis of CDR3 amino acid clonotypes relied on the approximately 62 TRBV and 14 TRBJ segments identified across samples. COPE and FqMerger were used to merge the filtered high-quality paired reads into contigs. Contigs were aligned with BLAST to IMGT TRBV, TRBD and TRBJ reference genes, and CDR3 was defined per IMGT. Clonotypes above 0.1% frequency were classified as highly expanded clones. Shannon entropy served as the measure of repertoire diversity, while the Gini coefficient captured V-J evenness. Clonotypes shared by more than one individual were considered public. TCRdb reprocessed the public reads (quality trimming at Q25 with fastp, clone calling with MiXCR) and kept in-frame beta chains. Rows are combined by CDR3 protein, so each entry shows the most common genes and DNA. What appears here as the V and J calls and clone size reflects TCRdb's work, not the paper's. Here the sample has 400,000 to 500,000 distinct CDR3 sequences; around a fifth occur a single time. The ten top clones hold about an eighth of the sample.

V and J are truncated by 6 bases and 9 bases respectively, leaving an intervening sequence of 9 bases. CDR1 and CDR2 are drawn from the germline V gene: MNHNS, SASEGT. The CDR3 contains 11 residues, cysteine and phenylalanine counted. Only the CDR3 DNA stays, 33 bases, in frame from base 1. This specimen consisted of peripheral blood mononuclear cells (PBMCs), obtained when the disease was refractory, from a patient treated with antithyroid drugs. This TCR was recovered from a female donor with Graves disease. This receptor chain uses TRBV6-1 and TRBJ1-5; TRBD1 is perhaps the D gene, given 5 matching bases. CDR3 loop: CASRAQGPQHF. DNA sequence: TGTGCCAGCAGAGCCCAGGGGCCCCAGCATTTT.